The 4 T cell receptor beta chains below were found in one sample sequenced in a study of blood T cell repertoires in COVID-19. Data came from immunoSEQ multiplex PCR; TCRdb stores just in-frame clones and leaves some out. The top ten hold about 6.5% of the sample, which has 150,000 to 200,000 clones, about 90% seen once. Sequencing input: PBMCs or T cells enriched from blood (not recorded which). These receptors were obtained from a woman between 45 and 65 years old who had recovered from COVID-19.

This clone was seen just once. The CDR3 region is CSANPQETQYF. The CDR3 nucleotides are TGCAGTGCTAATCCCCAGGAGACCCAGTACTTC. The J gene is TRBJ2-5, the V gene TRBV20-1, with D unresolved. There are 11 residues in the CDR3. The ends were cut back, 4 bases at V and 5 bases at J, with 8 bases in the middle. CDR1 is DFQATT and CDR2 is SNEGSKA in the germline V gene (reference sequence).

The chain carries TRBV10-3 and TRBJ1-5; 7 bases map to TRBD1. The length of the CDR3 is 13 residues. Looked up from germline, CDR1 is ENHRY and CDR2 is SYGVKD. The V segment lost 8 bases and the J segment 0 bases; nucleotides outside the gene matches: 1. The CDR3 here is CAIGTVSNQPQHF. Written as DNA, the CDR3 is TGTGCCATCGGGACAGTTAGCAATCAGCCCCAGCATTTT.

J is TRBJ2-5 and V is TRBV7-9; 8 bases are shared with TRBD1. The CDR3 length is 15 residues. Germline V gives CDR1 SEHNR, CDR2 FQNEAQ (reference sequence). The V and J ends lost 3 bases and 4 bases, in that order; junction bases with no gene match: 7. The CDR3 region has the DNA TGTGCCAGCAGCTTGGGCAGCACAGGGGGAGAGACCCAGTACTTC. Residues: CASSLGSTGGETQYF.

The gene calls are TRBV7-9 and TRBJ2-3; D is undetermined. There are 13 residues in the CDR3. Between the trimmed V and J ends, which lost 1 base and 5 bases, there was a span of 7 bases. CDR1 is SEHNR and CDR2 is FQNEAQ in the germline V gene (reference sequence). The chain's CDR3 is CASSLELIDTQYF. The CDR3 DNA sequence: TGTGCCAGCAGCTTAGAGCTGATAGATACGCAGTATTTT.